This T cell receptor (beta chain) derives from a study of T cells in Graves' hyperthyroidism and ophthalmopathy. Study-level background: At the time of initial diagnosis and before any treatment, peripheral blood was collected.

The germline CDR1 and CDR2 sequences are SGHTA and FQGNSA. The length of the CDR3 is 12 residues. Trimming removed 6 bases from V and 0 bases from J, with 3 bases in between. This clonotype has at least ten counts. Its target is unknown. Study-wide points: Blood also carried most thyroid clonotypes expanded above 0.001. A 13 V-J model separated ophthalmopathy from stable hyperthyroidism.

RNA transcripts provided the source from which TCR beta CDR3 regions were amplified. In the first-round RT-PCR of the TCR CDR3, the HTBI primer set was used. TCRdb fed the multiplex PCR reads into MiXCR, producing one record per CDR3 protein. The table lists 300,000 to 450,000 distinct CDR3 sequences, approximately 15% of them singletons. The chain is built from TRBV7-2 and TRBJ1-3; D gene unclear. Sequencing input: blood. This receptor was taken from a woman aged 25 to 45 with Graves' ophthalmopathy. CDR3 sequence reads: CASSASGNTIYF. CDR3 nucleotide sequence: TGTGCCAGCAGTGCCTCTGGAAACACCATATATTTT. Full variable domain (remainder filled in from reference TRBV7-2 and TRBJ1-3): GAGVSQSPSNKVTEKGKDVELRCDPISGHTALYWYRQSLGQGLEFLIYFQGNSAPDKSGLPSDRFSAERTGGSVSTLTIQRTQQEDSAVYLCASSASGNTIYFGEGSWLTVV.